Following are 32 T cell receptor beta chains from one sample sequenced in a study of T-cell memory formation after mild COVID-19. TCRdb re-derived calls from the 5' RACE reads in MiXCR, one entry per CDR3 protein. The top ten clones hold under 25% of a sample with around 310,000 distinct CDR3 sequences, about 20% of them seen once. Sequenced: PBMCs or a T cell subset sorted from them (not recorded which). All receptors derive from a man between 18 and 35 years old who had mild COVID-19 (a few samples of this study predate the infection). Cell type and time point are not known.

The chain recombines TRBV5-1 with TRBJ2-3, with a weak D call TRBD2 (5 bases). The germline CDR1 and CDR2 sequences are SGHRS and YFSETQ. Trimming cost V 0 bases and J 1 base, with 12 bases left between them. The CDR3 spans 16 residues. CDR3 in amino acids: CASSLASDGGTDTQYF. The CDR3 coding sequence is TGCGCCAGCAGCTTGGCCAGCGACGGGGGCACAGATACGCAGTATTTT.

This chain uses TRBV27 with TRBJ2-7; TRBD2 is a possible D gene (6 bases). V lost 4 bases and J 0 bases, leaving 16 bases between the germline ends. This CDR3 has 16 amino acids. Germline-derived CDR1 and CDR2 are MNHEY and SMNVEV (reference sequence). The CDR3, as DNA: TGTGCCAGCAGTTACGGGGGACTCACACGCTCCTACGAGCAGTACTTC. Protein product: CASSYGGLTRSYEQYF.

The CDR3 region is CASSMNGGRHSNQPQHF. The CDR3 region has the DNA TGTGCCAGTAGTATGAATGGGGGCCGTCATAGCAATCAGCCCCAGCATTTT. The chain joins TRBV19 to TRBJ1-5, with a weak D call TRBD1 (6 bases). The CDR3 is made up of 17 amino acids. CDR1 and CDR2 from the germline V gene are LNHDA and SQIVND (reference sequence). Trimming left V 3 bases short and J 0 bases short, with 15 bases between. The full variable domain, completed using reference TRBV19 and TRBJ1-5, is DGGITQSPKYLFRKEGQNVTLSCEQNLNHDAMYWYRQDPGQGLRLIYYSQIVNDFQKGDIAEGYSVSREKKESFPLTVTSAQKNPTAFYLCASSMNGGRHSNQPQHFGDGTRLSIL.

This clonotype turned up a few times. This chain connects TRBV7-9 to TRBJ2-7, with no clear D. The CDR3 has 12 amino acids. Germline CDR1 is SEHNR and CDR2 is FQNEAQ (reference sequence). Trimming removed 6 bases from V and 6 bases from J, with 12 bases in between. CDR3 nucleotide sequence: TGTGCCAGCAGTAAGGATTCGTTCGAGCAGTACTTC. It yields the protein CASSKDSFEQYF. Using reference TRBV7-9 and TRBJ2-7 for the parts outside the CDR3, the full variable domain is DTGVSQNPRHKITKRGQNVTFRCDPISEHNRLYWYRQTLGQGPEFLTYFQNEAQLEKSRLLSDRFSAERPKGSFSTLEIQRTEQGDSAMYLCASSKDSFEQYFGPGTRLTVT.

This chain links TRBV7-6 with TRBJ2-3; D ambiguous. Germline values: CDR1 SGHVS, CDR2 FNYEAQ. V lost 4 bases and J lost 1, with 15 bases in between. The CDR3 has 16 amino acids. The CDR3 is CASSSLGPSGTDTQYF. The DNA for the CDR3 is TGTGCCAGCAGCTCCCTTGGGCCGAGTGGCACAGATACGCAGTATTTT. The whole variable domain, remainder taken from reference TRBV7-6 and TRBJ2-3, is GAGVSQSPRYKVTKRGQDVALRCDPISGHVSLYWYRQALGQGPEFLTYFNYEAQQDKSGLPNDRFSAERPEGSISTLTIQRTEQRDSAMYRCASSSLGPSGTDTQYFGPGTRLTVL.

V and J are TRBV4-3 and TRBJ2-2, with unresolved D. CDR3 size: 18 residues. Germline-derived CDR1 and CDR2 are LGHNA and YSLEER. V lost 0 bases to trimming and J lost 4 bases, with 18 bases between them. CDR3 DNA: TGCGCCAGCAGCCAAGAATGGGTGAGAGGACCGATCACCGGGGAGCTGTTTTTT. Amino acid sequence: CASSQEWVRGPITGELFF.

This chain connects TRBV7-2 to TRBJ1-1; weak D call: TRBD1 (5 bases). Trimming took 0 bases from V and 5 from J, leaving 7 bases between them. The CDR3 sequence is 13 residues long. Germline lookup yields CDR1 SGHTA and CDR2 FQGNSA. The CDR3 DNA sequence: TGTGCCAGCAGCTTAGCGTGGGGGACTGAAGCTTTCTTT. This translates into CASSLAWGTEAFF.

This clonotype was seen ten or more times. V usage is TRBV5-1 and J usage is TRBJ1-1; perhaps TRBD1 as D (5 bases). Trimming shortened V by 6 bases and J by 3 bases, and 18 bases separated the two germline ends. CDR3 size: 15 residues. Germline values: CDR1 SGHRS, CDR2 YFSETQ. The CDR3 region has the DNA TGCGCCAGCAAGGAACCTCGCGTAGGGGACACTGAAGCTTTCTTT. Protein product: CASKEPRVGDTEAFF. The whole variable domain, remainder taken from reference TRBV5-1 and TRBJ1-1, is KAGVTQTPRYLIKTRGQQVTLSCSPISGHRSVSWYQQTPGQGLQFLFEYFSETQRNKGNFPGRFSGRQFSNSRSEMNVSTLELGDSALYLCASKEPRVGDTEAFFGQGTRLTVV.

This sequence joins TRBV7-6 and TRBJ1-1, with unresolved D. Germline V gives CDR1 SGHVS, CDR2 FNYEAQ. V gave up 4 bases and J gave up 5 bases, with 11 bases separating them. The CDR3 extends over 13 amino acids. CDR3 nucleotides: TGTGCCAGCAGCTCCCAGGCGGGAACTGAAGCTTTCTTT. Translation: CASSSQAGTEAFF. The variable domain in full, completed from reference TRBV7-6 and TRBJ1-1, reads GAGVSQSPRYKVTKRGQDVALRCDPISGHVSLYWYRQALGQGPEFLTYFNYEAQQDKSGLPNDRFSAERPEGSISTLTIQRTEQRDSAMYRCASSSQAGTEAFFGQGTRLTVV.

This clonotype was recorded many times. The V and J genes are TRBV6-6 and TRBJ1-6; weak D call: TRBD1 (5 bases). CDR1 and CDR2 from the germline V gene are MNHNY and SVGAGI (reference sequence). There are 14 residues in the CDR3. The V gene lost 8 bases and the J gene lost 9 bases, with 17 bases spanning the gap. The CDR3 loop is CASVTGGSGSPLHF. CDR3 DNA sequence: TGTGCCAGCGTGACTGGGGGATCGGGTTCACCCCTCCACTTT.

This clonotype appeared a few times. The chain has TRBV12-3 or TRBV12-4 and TRBJ2-5; D is possibly TRBD1 (6 bases). CDR3 length: 15 residues. V shed 5 bases and J shed 2 bases, with 15 bases lying between them. The CDR3 nucleotides read TGTGCCAGCAGTGAGTTCGGGACACCTCAAGAGACCCAGTACTTC. It specifies CASSEFGTPQETQYF.

Points on this clonotype: The junction differs from germline at one of its ends, possibly a read error. The gene calls are TRBV5-1 and TRBJ1-1, with D perhaps TRBD1 (5 bases). CDR1 and CDR2 (germline): SGHRS, YFSETQ. The CDR3 runs to 13 residues. For the CDR3, the DNA is TGCGACAGCACGCAGGGTGCGGACACTGAAGCTTTCTTT. Protein: CDSTQGADTEAFF.

CDR3 amino acids: CASSPRGQGNQPQHF. DNA of the CDR3: TGTGCCAGCAGCCCTAGGGGGCAGGGCAATCAGCCCCAGCATTTT. This chain links TRBV28 with TRBJ1-5; 7 bases fit TRBD1. V gave up 6 bases and J gave up 2 bases; unmatched junction bases: 7. Germline assignment: CDR1 MDHEN and CDR2 SYDVKM. The CDR3 consists of 15 residues.

The chain employs TRBV14 and TRBJ1-2; D is possibly TRBD1 (5 bases). The CDR3 sequence is 14 residues long. Germline CDR1 and CDR2: SGHDN and FVKESK. The V end was cut by 3 bases, the J end by 7 bases, with 15 bases between. The CDR3 sequence is CASSHLWGNLGYTF. In nucleotides, the CDR3 is TGTGCCAGCAGCCATTTATGGGGGAATCTTGGCTACACCTTC.

This clonotype was counted a few times. V usage is TRBV10-3 and J usage is TRBJ1-1, with D possibly matching TRBD1 (5 bases). The CDR3 runs to 13 residues. Germline loops: CDR1 ENHRY, CDR2 SYGVKD. The V end was cut by 2 bases, the J end by 3 bases, with 7 bases between. CDR3 residues: CAISERGDTEAFF. CDR3 DNA: TGTGCCATCAGTGAGCGGGGGGACACTGAAGCTTTCTTT.

The chain recombines TRBV5-1 with TRBJ2-3; D is undetermined. Trimming left V 5 bases short and J 5 bases short, with 15 bases between. Germline V lookup: CDR1 SGHRS, CDR2 YFSETQ. There are 14 residues in the CDR3. In DNA form, the CDR3 reads TGCGCCAGCAGTAGCCCAGAGCGATTAGATACGCAGTATTTT. Translation: CASSSPERLDTQYF.

The rearrangement uses TRBV15 and TRBJ2-4, with D perhaps matching TRBD2 (7 bases). This CDR3 is 19 amino acids long. Trimming took off 5 bases at V and 3 bases at J, with 26 bases between the two ends. Germline loops: CDR1 LNHNV, CDR2 YYDKDF (reference sequence). The CDR3 region has the DNA TGTGCCACCAGCCGGAGGGGGGGGACCCTTACTAAACTCAAAAACATTCAGTACTTC. Its protein product is CATSRRGGTLTKLKNIQYF.

The chain uses TRBV5-6 and TRBJ2-2; either TRBD1 or TRBD2 may fit D (6 bases each). Trimming removed 7 bases at V and 6 bases at J, with 16 bases between. Germline-derived CDR1 and CDR2 are SGHDT and YYEEEE. This CDR3 has 14 residues. DNA of the CDR3: TGTGCCAGCCGTCCTTGGGGGGCTGCCGGGGAGCTGTTTTTT. It specifies CASRPWGAAGELFF.

The gene calls are TRBV28 and TRBJ2-7; D unresolved. Germline loops: CDR1 MDHEN, CDR2 SYDVKM. This CDR3 region has 12 residues. Trimming left V 4 bases short and J 6 bases short, with 10 bases between. CDR3 DNA: TGTGCCAGCAGTTGGATCCCAGGCGAGCAGTACTTC. It yields the protein CASSWIPGEQYF.

This clonotype was counted only a few times. The V and J genes are TRBV27 and TRBJ1-2; 9 bases align to TRBD1. CDR1 and CDR2 from the germline V gene are MNHEY and SMNVEV (reference sequence). V shed 5 bases, J shed 7 bases, and the junction held 5 bases outside the gene matches. The CDR3 has 13 amino acids. The CDR3 nucleotides read TGTGCCAGCAGTCTACAGGGGGCCTCTGGCTACACCTTC. This codes for CASSLQGASGYTF.

This clonotype was counted between two and nine times. The genes are TRBV4-3 and TRBJ2-1; D remains unclear. Trimming pared 4 bases from V and 5 bases from J, leaving 12 bases between. The CDR3 has 14 residues. CDR1 is LGHNA and CDR2 is YSLEER in the germline V gene. The CDR3, as DNA: TGCGCCAGCAGCCTCCTGGCTAATGACAATGAGCAGTTCTTC. This translates into CASSLLANDNEQFF.

This clonotype has just a few counts. The CDR3 region is CASSQDLFRAREQYF. DNA for the CDR3: TGTGCCAGCAGCCAAGATCTGTTTCGGGCCCGCGAGCAGTACTTC. The gene calls are TRBV14 and TRBJ2-7; D gene unclear. Germline assignment: CDR1 SGHDN and CDR2 FVKESK. CDR3 length: 15 amino acids. Trimming left V 0 bases short and J 6 bases short, with 15 bases between.

The chain is built from TRBV4-3 and TRBJ2-3, with 13 nucleotides matching TRBD2. Per the germline V gene, CDR1 is LGHNA and CDR2 is YSLEER. V lost 3 bases and J lost 2; bases outside the gene matches: 5. The CDR3 is 17 amino acids. The CDR3 is CASSQGTSGVSTDTQYF. CDR3 in DNA: TGCGCCAGCAGCCAGGGGACTAGCGGGGTCTCCACAGATACGCAGTATTTT.

The chain couples TRBV6-1 to TRBJ1-2; D unresolved. The CDR3 runs 14 residues. CDR1 and CDR2 from the germline V gene are MNHNS and SASEGT. V lost 0 bases to trimming and J lost 7 bases, with 12 bases between them. CDR3 coding DNA: TGTGCCAGCAGTGAAGCTTGGGGTCCACTTGGCTACACCTTC. It encodes CASSEAWGPLGYTF.

V gene TRBV6-2 or TRBV6-3 combines with J gene TRBJ2-5, with 9 bases matching TRBD1. The CDR3 totals 16 residues. V dropped 5 bases and J dropped 0; count of bases not matched to a gene: 7. CDR1 and CDR2 (germline): MNHEY, SVGEGT. The CDR3 protein is CASSNRGTGYQETQYF. CDR3 DNA: TGTGCCAGCAGTAATCGCGGGACAGGGTACCAAGAGACCCAGTACTTC.

This clonotype was recorded a few times. The chain links TRBV20-1 to TRBJ2-7; D may correspond to TRBD1 or TRBD2 (5 bases each). Germline V gives CDR1 DFQATT, CDR2 SNEGSKA (reference sequence). The CDR3 totals 13 residues. V was shortened by 3 bases and J by 1 base, with 10 bases between the two germline ends. CDR3 loop: CSARGTGSYEQYV. The CDR3 bases are TGCAGTGCTAGGGGGACGGGTTCCTACGAGCAGTACGTC.

This sequence joins TRBV28 and TRBJ2-1, with TRBD2 identical over 9 bases. The CDR3 contains 15 residues. Germline-derived CDR1 and CDR2 are MDHEN and SYDVKM. The J segment lost 4 bases and the V segment lost 4 bases, leaving 5 bases of the junction unmatched. The CDR3 DNA sequence: TGTGCCAGCAGTTCCCCAGCGGGGGGATACAATGAGCAGTTCTTC. Protein product: CASSSPAGGYNEQFF.

This chain uses TRBV6-5 with TRBJ2-2, with a tentative D call TRBD2 (6 bases). Trimming shortened V by 0 bases and J by 7 bases, and 18 bases separated the two germline ends. Germline values: CDR1 MNHEY, CDR2 SVGAGI. The CDR3 is made up of 17 amino acids. Written as DNA, the CDR3 is TGTGCCAGCAGTTACTCAATGGCGGCAGGAGGGAACGGGGAGCTGTTTTTT. Translating gives CASSYSMAAGGNGELFF.

On this clonotype: The junction departs from the called germline gene at one end, perhaps through a read error. The chain recombines TRBV24-1 with TRBJ1-6, with D possibly matching TRBD1 (5 bases). The germline V gene encodes CDR1 KGHDR and CDR2 SFDVKD. The CDR3 is 14 residues long. The CDR3 nucleotides read TGTGACACCACTGAACAGGTTGACAATTCACCCCTCCACTTT. Translated: CDTTEQVDNSPLHF.

The J gene is TRBJ2-1, the V gene TRBV5-1; the D call may be TRBD1 or TRBD2 (6 bases each). From germline, CDR1 is SGHRS and CDR2 YFSETQ. The CDR3 loop spans 15 amino acids. The V end was cut by 0 bases, the J end by 8 bases, with 15 bases between. The chain's CDR3 is CASSLEGGSYDEQFF. CDR3 nucleotides: TGCGCCAGCAGCTTGGAGGGGGGTTCCTATGATGAGCAGTTCTTC.

In its sample, this clonotype was seen a few times. The J gene is TRBJ2-3, the V gene TRBV5-1, with 8 bases lining up with TRBD2. Looked up from germline, CDR1 is SGHRS and CDR2 is YFSETQ. Trimming took 2 bases from V and 5 from J; bases not matched to a gene: 7. This CDR3 has 15 residues. The CDR3: CASSFRGGIEDTQYF. The CDR3 region has the DNA TGCGCCAGCAGCTTCCGGGGGGGTATCGAAGATACGCAGTATTTT.

The chain joins TRBV7-3 to TRBJ2-3; no reliable D call. The germline gives CDR1 SGHTA, CDR2 FQGTGA. V was pared by 2 bases and J by 2 bases, with 14 bases between. The CDR3 is 16 residues long. CDR3 nucleotide sequence: TGTGCCAGCAGCTTAGGATCCAACCCCCCCACAGATACGCAGTATTTT. Translating gives CASSLGSNPPTDTQYF.